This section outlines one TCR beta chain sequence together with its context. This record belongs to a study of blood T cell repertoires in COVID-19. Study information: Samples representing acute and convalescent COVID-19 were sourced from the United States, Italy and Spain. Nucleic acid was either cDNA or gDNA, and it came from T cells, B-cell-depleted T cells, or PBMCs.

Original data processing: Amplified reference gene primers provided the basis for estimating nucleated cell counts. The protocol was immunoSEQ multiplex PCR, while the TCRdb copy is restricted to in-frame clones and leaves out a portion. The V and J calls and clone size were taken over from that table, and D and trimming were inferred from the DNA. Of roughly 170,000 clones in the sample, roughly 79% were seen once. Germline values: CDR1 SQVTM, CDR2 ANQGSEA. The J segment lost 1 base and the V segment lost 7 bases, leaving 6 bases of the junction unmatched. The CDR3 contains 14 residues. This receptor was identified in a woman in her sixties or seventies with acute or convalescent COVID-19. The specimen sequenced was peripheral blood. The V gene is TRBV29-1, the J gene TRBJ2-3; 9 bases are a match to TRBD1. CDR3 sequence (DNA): TGCAGCGGGGACAGGGCGGCGGGCACAGATACGCAGTATTTT. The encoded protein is CSGDRAAGTDTQYF.